Listed here is a single TCR beta chain. Antigen unknown. This specimen belongs to a study of identical twins. Trimming left V 0 bases short and J 0 bases short, with 18 bases between. The CDR3 loop spans 19 amino acids. Germline values: CDR1 WNHNN, CDR2 SYGVQD (reference sequence). Study findings and constraints: Researchers reported excess low generation probability among twin-shared out-of-frame alpha sequences. Conclusions leaned on cross-sectional statistical analysis and did not track the same donors over time. Clonotypes of the beta chain that were abundant in cord blood carried fewer insertions (memory repertoires showed none).

Template switching created a universal primer site, and the cDNA included unique molecular identifiers. TCRdb reprocessed the 5' RACE reads with MiXCR, giving one entry per CDR3 protein. The sample holds about 530,000 distinct CDR3 sequences, about 15% seen once. This sample was also put to use in a study of yellow fever vaccine responses in identical twins.

V usage is TRBV10-1 and J usage is TRBJ2-4, with D possibly being TRBD1 (6 bases). The TCR was taken from a young woman in good health. The material sequenced was CD4+ T cells sorted from blood. This CDR3 reads CASSESFIVKGVAKNIQYF. For the CDR3, the DNA is TGCGCCAGCAGTGAGTCTTTTATCGTGAAGGGGGTAGCCAAAAACATTCAGTACTTC.